The present T cell receptor (beta chain) was sequenced within a study of CD8+ T cells in alopecia areata. Of note for this clone: Antigen: not known.

Overall study results and limits: Possibly because of HLA-related factors, TCR sharing was less clear across patients than in mice.

cDNA serving as the sequencing template came from extracted, reverse transcribed RNA. Assay used: immunoSEQ multiplex PCR; TCRdb lists only in-frame clones, some missing. The data show 65,000 to 90,000 clones, about 53% seen once. This TCR was recovered from a human donor with alopecia areata. The sequenced sample was NKG2D-high CD8+ T cells sorted from blood.

The CDR3 DNA sequence: TGTGCCATCAGGACACTAGCCAAAAACATTCAGTACTTC. It specifies CAIRTLAKNIQYF. The chain is built from TRBV2 and TRBJ2-4; TRBD1 might be the D (5 bases). The CDR3 covers 13 residues. The ends were cut back, 10 bases at V and 0 bases at J, with 10 bases in the middle. Germline CDR1 and CDR2: SNHLY and FYNNEI.